Reported below is one TCR beta chain. Data came from immunoSEQ multiplex PCR; TCRdb stores just in-frame clones and leaves some out. The sample has approximately 190,000 clones. These data are taken from a study of control samples from healthy donors and cancer patients. This CDR3 is 20 amino acids long. V shed 0 bases and J 0 bases; nucleotides not matched to a gene: 15. Per the germline V gene, CDR1 is ENHRY and CDR2 is SYGVKD. This TCR was sampled from a woman between 25 and 40 years old in good health. The genes are TRBV10-3 and TRBJ1-1; 8 nucleotides line up with TRBD1. Sample: blood. Written as DNA, the CDR3 is TGTGCCATCAGTGAGTCTGCCAGGGGGCGCCTAATCAGTCTGAACACTGAAGCTTTCTTT. Its protein is CAISESARGRLISLNTEAFF.